The 3 T cell receptor beta chains below all came from one sample that was sequenced in a study of blood T cell repertoires in COVID-19. Assay used: immunoSEQ multiplex PCR; TCRdb lists only in-frame clones, some missing. The table shows 200,000 or so clones, with 60% to 85% occurring only once. Material for sequencing was peripheral blood. These receptors were obtained from a man in his 60s with active or convalescent COVID-19.

The V call is TRBV5-4, the J call TRBJ2-5; TRBD2 aligns across 7 bases. The CDR3 totals 14 residues. CDR1 is SGHNT, CDR2 YYREEE, per germline (reference sequence). The J segment lost 5 bases and the V segment lost 0 bases, leaving 4 bases of the junction unmatched. DNA of the CDR3: TGTGCCAGCAGCTTGGCGACGCGGGAGGAGACCCAGTACTTC. Its protein is CASSLATREETQYF. The variable domain in full, with the rest retrieved from reference TRBV5-4 and TRBJ2-5, is ETGVTQSPTHLIKTRGQQVTLRCSSQSGHNTVSWYQQALGQGPQFIFQYYREEENGRGNFPPRFSGLQFPNYSSELNVNALELDDSALYLCASSLATREETQYFGPGTRLLVL.

The chain carries TRBV28 and TRBJ2-7; 8 positions agree with TRBD2. Trimming at V came to 5 bases and at J to 4 bases, leaving 10 bases not matched to a gene. Germline-derived CDR1 and CDR2 are MDHEN and SYDVKM. This CDR3 is built from 15 residues. CDR3 bases: TGTGCCAGCAGTCCCCCCCGGGAGGGCAGGTACGAGCAGTACTTC. This translates into CASSPPREGRYEQYF.

A few counts support this clone. The chain has TRBV12-3 or TRBV12-4 and TRBJ1-2, with D unresolved. The V end lost 5 bases, the J end lost 3 bases, and 7 bases lay between the germline ends. CDR3 length: 12 residues. CDR3: CASSRADYGYTF. In DNA form, the CDR3 reads TGTGCCAGCAGTAGAGCTGACTATGGCTACACCTTC.